The source of this T cell receptor (beta chain) is a study of T cell responses to AZD1222 COVID-19 vaccine. The data were produced by immunoSEQ multiplex PCR, yet TCRdb's version contains in-frame clones alone and is incomplete. The profile shows some 130,000 clones, roughly 90% of them singletons. This CDR3 comprises 13 residues. CDR1 and CDR2 from the germline V gene are SGHNT and YYREEE (reference sequence). The V gene lost 4 bases and the J gene lost 8 bases, with 15 bases spanning the gap. The TCR was taken from an adult in good health. The sample in question was peripheral blood, obtained on day 0 of AZD1222 vaccination. The V and J genes are TRBV5-4 and TRBJ1-2, with D unclear. CDR3: CASSPPGEYGYTF. CDR3 DNA sequence: TGTGCCAGCAGCCCCCCGGGTGAATACGGCTACACCTTC.